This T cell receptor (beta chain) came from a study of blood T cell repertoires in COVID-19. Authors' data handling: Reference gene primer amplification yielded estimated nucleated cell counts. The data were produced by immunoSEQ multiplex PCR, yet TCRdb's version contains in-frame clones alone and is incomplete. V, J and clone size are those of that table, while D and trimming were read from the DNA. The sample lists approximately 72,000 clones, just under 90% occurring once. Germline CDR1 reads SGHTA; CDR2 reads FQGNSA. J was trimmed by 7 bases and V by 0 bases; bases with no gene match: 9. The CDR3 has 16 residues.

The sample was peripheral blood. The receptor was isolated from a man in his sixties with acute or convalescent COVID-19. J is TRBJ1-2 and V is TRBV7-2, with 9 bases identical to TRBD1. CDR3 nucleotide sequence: TGTGCCAGCAGCTTAGCGGGACAGGGTTTTCAGTCTGGCTACACCTTC. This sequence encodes CASSLAGQGFQSGYTF.